This T cell receptor beta chain was recorded in a study of OX40 agonist ivuxolimab in advanced cancers. For the study at large: Partial responses were achieved by three patients: one hepatocellular carcinoma, two cutaneous melanoma.

Study conclusions and caveats: By week 6 at 0.1 to 3.0 mg/kg, blood CD4+ and CD8+ T cells had expanded clonally.

This table comes from immunoSEQ multiplex PCR, and its TCRdb copy is limited to in-frame clones, with some not included. The top ten hold roughly 12% of the sample, which has 20,000 to 25,000 clones, 60% to 80% seen once. The CDR3 totals 15 residues. Germline V CDR1 and CDR2: LGHNA, YNFKEQ. The junction had 10 bases not matched to a gene; V was cut back by 4 bases and J by 6 bases. As regards this clone: Antigen unknown.

This chain uses TRBV4-2 with TRBJ2-7; the match to TRBD1 covers 9 bases. The source material was CD4+ or CD8+ T cells sorted from blood, sampled in a trial of the OX40 agonist ivuxolimab. The receptor was isolated from an adult with an advanced solid tumor such as melanoma, head and neck, liver or kidney cancer. Here the CDR3 reads CASSPPGQGIVEQYF. In nucleotides, the CDR3 is TGTGCCAGCAGCCCACCGGGACAGGGAATCGTCGAGCAGTACTTC.